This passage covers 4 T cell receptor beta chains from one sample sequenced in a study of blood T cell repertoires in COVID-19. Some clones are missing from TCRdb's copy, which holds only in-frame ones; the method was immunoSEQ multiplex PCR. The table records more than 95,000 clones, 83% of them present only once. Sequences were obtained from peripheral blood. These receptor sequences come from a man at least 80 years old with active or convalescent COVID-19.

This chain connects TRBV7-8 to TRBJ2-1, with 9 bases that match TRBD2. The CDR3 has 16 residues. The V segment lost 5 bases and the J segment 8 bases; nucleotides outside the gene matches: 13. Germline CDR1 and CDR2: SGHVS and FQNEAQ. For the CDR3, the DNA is TGTGCCAGCAGCGACGACCTAGCGGGGACGTGGGATGAGCAGTTCTTC. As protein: CASSDDLAGTWDEQFF.

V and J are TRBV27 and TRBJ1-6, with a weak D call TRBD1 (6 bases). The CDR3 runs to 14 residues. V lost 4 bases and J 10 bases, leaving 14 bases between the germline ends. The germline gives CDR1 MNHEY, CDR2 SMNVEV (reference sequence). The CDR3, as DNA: TGTGCCAGCAGTTCCTTCAGGGGAGAGTCACCCCTCCACTTT. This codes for CASSSFRGESPLHF.

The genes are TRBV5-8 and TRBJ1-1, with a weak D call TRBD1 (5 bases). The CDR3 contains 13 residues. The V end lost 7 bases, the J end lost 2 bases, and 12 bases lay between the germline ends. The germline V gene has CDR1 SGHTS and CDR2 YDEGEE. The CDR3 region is CASYAGLNTEAFF. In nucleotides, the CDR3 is TGTGCCAGCTATGCAGGGCTCAACACTGAAGCTTTCTTT.

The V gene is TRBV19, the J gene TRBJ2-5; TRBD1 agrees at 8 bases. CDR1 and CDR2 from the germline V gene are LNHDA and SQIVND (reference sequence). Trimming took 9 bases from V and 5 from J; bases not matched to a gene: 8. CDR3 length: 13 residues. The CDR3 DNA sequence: TGTGCCAGCAGCTTGGACAGGGTTGAGACCCAGTACTTC. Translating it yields CASSLDRVETQYF.